Shown below are 32 T cell receptor beta chains from a single sample sequenced in a study of T-cell memory formation after mild COVID-19. TCRdb redid the calling of the 5' RACE reads with MiXCR, one entry per CDR3 protein. The sample shows 200,000 to 250,000 distinct CDR3 sequences, 15% of them seen only once. The sample comprised PBMCs or a T cell subset sorted from them (not recorded which). The origin of the receptors is an adult woman who had mild COVID-19 (a few samples of this study predate the infection). Cell type and time point are not known.

The chain has TRBV9 and TRBJ2-7; 10 bases fit TRBD1. The CDR3 loop spans 14 amino acids. The trim removed 4 bases at V and 4 bases at J, leaving 5 bases unmatched. CDR1 is SGDLS, CDR2 YYNGEE, per germline. The CDR3 here is CASSQRTGGYEQYF. CDR3 DNA: TGTGCCAGCAGCCAAAGGACAGGGGGGTACGAGCAGTACTTC.

J is TRBJ1-2 and V is TRBV2; D is ambiguous. Per germline, CDR1 SNHLY and CDR2 FYNNEI. V was trimmed by 1 base and J by 3 bases, leaving 12 bases between them. This CDR3 has 15 amino acids. The CDR3 loop is CASSEGKTGDYGYTF. For the CDR3, the DNA is TGTGCCAGCAGTGAAGGGAAGACCGGGGACTATGGCTACACCTTC.

There are a few counts of this clonotype. The rearrangement uses TRBV11-3 and TRBJ2-7; possibly TRBD2 for D (5 bases). Trimming took 5 bases from V and 0 from J, leaving 14 bases between them. The CDR3 runs 15 residues. CDR1 and CDR2 from the germline V gene are SGHNT and YENEEA. CDR3 coding DNA: TGTGCCAGCAGCCCGCCGGACTCTGTCTCCTACGAGCAGTACTTC. It is translated as CASSPPDSVSYEQYF.

This clonotype showed up just once. The chain is built from TRBV20-1 and TRBJ2-5, with D perhaps TRBD2 (6 bases). Germline V gene lookup returns CDR1 DFQATT and CDR2 SNEGSKA (reference sequence). CDR3 length: 13 amino acids. Here the CDR3 DNA reads TGCAGCACCCCCGGAGGAGGGAGCGAGACCCAGTACTTC. This encodes CSTPGGGSETQYF.

Only a few counts were recorded for this clonotype. V usage is TRBV2 and J usage is TRBJ2-7; D may be TRBD2 (6 bases). Per germline, CDR1 SNHLY and CDR2 FYNNEI. This CDR3 region has 14 residues. Trimming removed 9 bases at V and 0 bases at J, with 15 bases between. CDR3 bases: TGTGCCAGTGCCCGGCGGGGTAGCTCCTACGAGCAGTACTTC. Translation gives CASARRGSSYEQYF.

This clonotype has ten or more counts. V usage is TRBV2 and J usage is TRBJ2-5; tentative D call: TRBD1 (6 bases). With 4 bases removed from V and 2 bases from J, the gap between germline ends came to 8 bases. CDR1 SNHLY and CDR2 FYNNEI come from the germline V gene. The CDR3 has 13 residues. The DNA of the CDR3 is TGTGCCAGCAGTGCAGGGGCTCAAGAGACCCAGTACTTC. Amino acid sequence: CASSAGAQETQYF.

This clonotype was detected ten times or more. The gene calls are TRBV20-1 and TRBJ1-5, with 10 bases aligning to TRBD1. CDR1 is DFQATT, CDR2 SNEGSKA, per germline (reference sequence). The CDR3 sequence is 17 residues long. The V and J ends lost 6 bases and 2 bases, in that order; junction bases with no gene match: 13. CDR3 in amino acids: CSAPSTGGVQGNQPQHF. CDR3 DNA sequence: TGCAGTGCCCCATCGACAGGGGGCGTTCAGGGCAATCAGCCCCAGCATTTT.

V is TRBV29-1 and J is TRBJ1-4, with 9 bases that match TRBD1. Losses at the gene ends were 7 bases for V and 5 bases for J; bases not matched to a gene: 5. The CDR3 extends over 13 amino acids. CDR1 is SQVTM and CDR2 is ANQGSEA in the germline V gene. The CDR3 sequence: CSAGTGRNEKLFF. CDR3 nucleotides: TGCAGCGCGGGGACAGGGAGGAATGAAAAACTGTTTTTT. Supplemented by reference TRBV29-1 and TRBJ1-4, the full variable domain reads SAVISQKPSRDICQRGTSLTIQCQVDSQVTMMFWYRQQPGQSLTLIATANQGSEATYESGFVIDKFPISRPNLTFSTLTVSNMSPEDSSIYLCSAGTGRNEKLFFGSGTQLSVL.

This clonotype was counted a few times. This chain uses TRBV12-3 or TRBV12-4 with TRBJ2-1; 9 bases fit TRBD2. The junction had 7 bases not matched to a gene; V was cut back by 1 base and J by 6 bases. This CDR3 is built from 16 residues. Written as DNA, the CDR3 is TGTGCCAGCAGTTTAGTAGGCGGGAGGGCCGTCAATGAGCAGTTCTTC. It encodes CASSLVGGRAVNEQFF.

The chain couples TRBV7-2 to TRBJ2-2; 10 bases line up with TRBD1. The CDR3 extends over 15 amino acids. The V gene end was trimmed by 5 bases and the J gene end by 7 bases; junction bases not matched to a gene: 7. CDR1 and CDR2 (germline): SGHTA, FQGNSA. CDR3 DNA: TGTGCCAGCAGCCGAGGACAGGGGGATAACGGGGAGCTGTTTTTT. This codes for CASSRGQGDNGELFF.

This clonotype was picked up many times. The rearrangement uses TRBV7-3 and TRBJ2-1; D is perhaps TRBD2 (7 bases). The germline V gene has CDR1 SGHTA and CDR2 FQGTGA. The CDR3 spans 15 residues. V lost 1 base and J 4 bases, leaving 11 bases between the germline ends. The CDR3 DNA reads TGTGCCAGCAGCTTAAGCGGGGGCCTTTACAATGAGCAGTTCTTC. It specifies CASSLSGGLYNEQFF.

The rearrangement uses TRBV4-3 and TRBJ2-6; unclear D gene. Per the germline V gene, CDR1 is LGHNA and CDR2 is YSLEER. V dropped 0 bases and J dropped 0 bases, with 15 bases sitting between them. The CDR3 has 19 amino acids. The CDR3: CASSQDLKGLGSGANVLTF. CDR3 nucleotide sequence: TGCGCCAGCAGCCAAGATCTGAAAGGGTTGGGCTCTGGGGCCAACGTCCTGACTTTC.

In this sample, this clonotype turned up a few times. The chain recombines TRBV12-3 or TRBV12-4 with TRBJ1-4, with D maybe TRBD1 (5 bases). V was clipped by 3 bases and J by 8 bases, with 16 bases between them. The CDR3 has 15 amino acids. The CDR3 bases are TGTGCCAGCAGTTTGGGAGGGGTGAAATCCGAAAAACTGTTTTTT. Its translation is CASSLGGVKSEKLFF.

As to this clonotype: The junction shows a germline mismatch at one end, possibly a read error. This sequence joins TRBV5-1 and TRBJ1-2; D possibly corresponds to TRBD1 (5 bases). Germline V gene sequence: CDR1 SGHRS, CDR2 YFSETQ. CDR3 length equals 17 residues. CDR3 in DNA: TGCGCCAGCAGATTGGGCTCCGGACCCCTGGGGGGGGATGGCTACACCTTC. Amino acid sequence: CASRLGSGPLGGDGYTF.

This clonotype turned up a few times. The rearrangement joins TRBV3-1 to TRBJ2-7; tentatively, D is TRBD1 or TRBD2 (6 bases each). Per the germline V gene, CDR1 is LGHDT and CDR2 is YNNKEL (reference sequence). The CDR3 sequence is 15 residues long. V gave up 0 bases and J gave up 6 bases, with 15 bases separating them. The CDR3 reads CASSQDWGAGGEQYF. The CDR3 DNA reads as TGTGCCAGCAGCCAAGATTGGGGGGCCGGCGGCGAGCAGTACTTC.

The CDR3 DNA reads TGCAGCGTCGCGGGGACTAGTACTTCCTACAATGAGCAGTTCTTC. Translation gives CSVAGTSTSYNEQFF. V usage is TRBV29-1 and J usage is TRBJ2-1; 8 bases agree with TRBD2. The trim removed 6 bases at V and 1 base at J, leaving 8 bases unmatched. Germline assignment: CDR1 SQVTM and CDR2 ANQGSEA. The CDR3 is made up of 15 amino acids.

This clonotype was recorded at least ten times. The chain employs TRBV5-1 and TRBJ1-1; 9 bases match TRBD1. This CDR3 contains 14 residues. V gave up 4 bases and J gave up 5 bases; unmatched junction bases: 6. CDR1 is SGHRS and CDR2 is YFSETQ in the germline V gene. The CDR3 loop is CASSVIQGATEAFF. In nucleotides, the CDR3 is TGCGCCAGCAGCGTAATACAGGGGGCAACTGAAGCTTTCTTT.

The chain uses TRBV3-1 and TRBJ1-1; D call uncertain. Trimming removed 0 bases from V and 0 bases from J, with 11 bases in between. The CDR3 has 16 amino acids. From germline, CDR1 is LGHDT and CDR2 YNNKEL (reference sequence). CDR3 DNA: TGTGCCAGCAGCCAAGAGATTGGCTTTTTGAACACTGAAGCTTTCTTT. This sequence encodes CASSQEIGFLNTEAFF.

This clonotype was detected a few times. The chain has TRBV20-1 and TRBJ2-1; TRBD1 agrees at 9 bases. The CDR3 runs 16 residues. In germline, CDR1 is DFQATT, CDR2 SNEGSKA (reference sequence). The ends lost 1 base at V and 7 bases at J; junction bases unmatched: 11. The CDR3 loop reads CSARGSQGARRNEQFF. CDR3 bases: TGCAGTGCTAGAGGCTCACAGGGGGCGCGACGTAATGAGCAGTTCTTC.

This clonotype was found many times. This chain uses TRBV18 with TRBJ2-1; D gene unclear. Trimming left V 3 bases short and J 7 bases short, with 7 bases between. Germline loops: CDR1 KGHSH, CDR2 LQKENI. The CDR3 extends over 12 amino acids. The CDR3 region has the DNA TGTGCCAGCTCACCCGACTCGAATGAGCAGTTCTTC. Its protein is CASSPDSNEQFF.

This clonotype came up a few times. The CDR3 spells CASSQGATPWGTDTQYF. Written as DNA, the CDR3 is TGTGCCAGCAGCCAGGGGGCAACCCCATGGGGCACAGATACGCAGTATTTT. The chain recombines TRBV3-1 with TRBJ2-3; D might be TRBD1 (6 bases). V shed 3 bases and J shed 1 base, with 17 bases lying between them. This CDR3 is built from 17 residues. Germline loops: CDR1 LGHDT, CDR2 YNNKEL (reference sequence).

This clonotype was observed a handful of times. The genes are TRBV6-5 and TRBJ1-1; D not certain. Germline CDR1 MNHEY, CDR2 SVGAGI. The CDR3 extends over 13 amino acids. With 8 bases removed from V and 4 bases from J, the gap between germline ends came to 14 bases. The CDR3: CASRMTEGTEAFF. CDR3 in DNA: TGTGCCAGCCGGATGACTGAGGGCACTGAAGCTTTCTTT.

The sample holds a few counts of this clonotype. The V and J genes are TRBV3-1 and TRBJ2-3, with 7 bases fitting TRBD1. The junction had 7 bases not matched to a gene; V was cut back by 4 bases and J by 9 bases. Germline lookup yields CDR1 LGHDT and CDR2 YNNKEL (reference sequence). This CDR3 has 13 amino acids. For the CDR3, the DNA is TGTGCCAGCAGCCTGACGCGACAGGGAACGCAGTATTTT. This sequence encodes CASSLTRQGTQYF.

A single count supports this clonotype. This chain connects TRBV24-1 to TRBJ2-3; 13 positions match TRBD2. The CDR3 is made up of 17 amino acids. V gave up 3 bases and J gave up 3 bases; unmatched junction bases: 5. The germline V gene has CDR1 KGHDR and CDR2 SFDVKD. The CDR3, as DNA: TGTGCCACCAGTGATCTAAAGGGACTAGCGGGGACAGATACGCAGTATTTT. Protein: CATSDLKGLAGTDTQYF.

This chain uses TRBV20-1 with TRBJ1-4; D is undetermined. V lost 4 bases and J 5 bases, leaving 17 bases between the germline ends. This CDR3 is built from 15 residues. Germline CDR1 and CDR2: DFQATT and SNEGSKA (reference sequence). Here the CDR3 reads CSATPDRRANEKLFF. CDR3 sequence (DNA): TGCAGTGCTACCCCCGACCGACGGGCGAATGAAAAACTGTTTTTT.

The chain links TRBV7-9 to TRBJ2-7; D is unclear. The CDR3 extends over 15 amino acids. V was cut by 5 bases and J by 3 bases, with 17 bases left in between. Germline V CDR1 and CDR2: SEHNR, FQNEAQ (reference sequence). The CDR3 DNA is TGTGCCAGCAGCACCGACGGCCTAACAATCTACGAGCAGTACTTC. Translation: CASSTDGLTIYEQYF.

This clonotype was seen only a few times. The chain is built from TRBV12-3 or TRBV12-4 and TRBJ1-2, with 7 bases aligning to TRBD1. V trimming: 5 bases; J trimming: 7 bases; junction bases outside the gene matches: 13. There are 15 residues in the CDR3. CDR3 sequence reads: CASSLGQGGPSGYTF. The CDR3 DNA reads as TGTGCCAGCAGTCTTGGACAAGGGGGCCCGAGTGGCTACACCTTC.

This clonotype was picked up a small number of times. The chain uses TRBV30 and TRBJ2-1, with TRBD2 matching over 8 bases. CDR1 and CDR2 (germline): GTSNPN, SVGIG (reference sequence). This CDR3 spans 15 amino acids. J gave up 4 bases and V 3 bases, and 8 bases lay outside the gene matches. Written as DNA, the CDR3 is TGTGCCTGGAGGCAGCGGGAGCTCCAGTACAATGAGCAGTTCTTC. Its translation: CAWRQRELQYNEQFF.

A few counts support this clonotype. The chain combines TRBV5-1 with TRBJ1-1; D unresolved. CDR1 SGHRS and CDR2 YFSETQ come from the germline V gene. This CDR3 contains 13 residues. Trimming shortened V by 4 bases and J by 5 bases, and 12 bases separated the two germline ends. The CDR3 loop reads CASSPAEGTEAFF. CDR3 nucleotides: TGCGCCAGCAGCCCGGCTGAGGGTACTGAAGCTTTCTTT.

This clonotype has a handful of counts. This chain links TRBV4-1 with TRBJ2-2, with 8 bases that match TRBD1. This CDR3 spans 18 amino acids. V lost 4 bases and J lost 3; bases outside the gene matches: 13. Germline CDR1 is MGHRA and CDR2 is YSYEKL. CDR3 protein: CASSPKGRTGYDTGELFF. The CDR3 DNA is TGCGCCAGCAGCCCAAAGGGGCGGACAGGGTATGACACCGGGGAGCTGTTTTTT.

This clonotype has only a few counts. V gene TRBV12-3 or TRBV12-4 combines with J gene TRBJ2-3; maybe TRBD2 (5 bases). V lost 5 bases and J lost 0, with 9 bases in between. The CDR3 spans 14 residues. Here the CDR3 reads CASSRWTSTDTQYF. The CDR3 coding sequence is TGTGCCAGCAGTCGCTGGACTAGCACAGATACGCAGTATTTT.

This clonotype has only a few counts. The rearrangement joins TRBV7-9 to TRBJ2-1; D perhaps matches TRBD2 (5 bases). The CDR3 consists of 12 residues. Per germline, CDR1 SEHNR and CDR2 FQNEAQ (reference sequence). Deletions cut 7 bases from V and 9 bases from J, with 13 bases between. The CDR3: CASNWELGEQFF. The DNA of the CDR3 is TGTGCCAGCAATTGGGAGTTGGGTGAGCAGTTCTTC.